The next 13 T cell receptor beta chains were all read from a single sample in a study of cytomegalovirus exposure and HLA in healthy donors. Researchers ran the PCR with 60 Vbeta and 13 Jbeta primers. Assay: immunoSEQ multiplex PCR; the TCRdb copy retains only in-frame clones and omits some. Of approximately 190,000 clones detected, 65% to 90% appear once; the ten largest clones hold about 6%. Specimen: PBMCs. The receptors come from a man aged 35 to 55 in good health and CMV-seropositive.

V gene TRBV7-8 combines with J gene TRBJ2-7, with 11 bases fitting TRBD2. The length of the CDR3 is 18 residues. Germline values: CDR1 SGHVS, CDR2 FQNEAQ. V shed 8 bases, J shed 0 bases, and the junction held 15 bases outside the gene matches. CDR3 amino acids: CASGTGGASGGPSYEQYF. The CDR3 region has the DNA TGTGCCAGCGGCACCGGAGGGGCTAGCGGGGGGCCCTCCTACGAGCAGTACTTC.

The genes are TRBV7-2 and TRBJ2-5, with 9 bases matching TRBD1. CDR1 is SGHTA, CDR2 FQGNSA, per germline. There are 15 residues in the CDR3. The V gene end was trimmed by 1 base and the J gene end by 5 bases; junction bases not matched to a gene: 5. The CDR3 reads CASSLEQGAGETQYF. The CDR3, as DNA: TGTGCCAGCAGCTTAGAACAGGGGGCAGGGGAGACCCAGTACTTC.

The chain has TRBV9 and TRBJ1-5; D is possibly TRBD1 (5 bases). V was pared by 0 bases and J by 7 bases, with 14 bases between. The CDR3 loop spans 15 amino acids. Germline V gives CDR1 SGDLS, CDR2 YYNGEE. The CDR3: CASSVGEGRGQPQHF. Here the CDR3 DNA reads TGTGCCAGCAGCGTAGGGGAGGGACGAGGGCAGCCCCAGCATTTT.

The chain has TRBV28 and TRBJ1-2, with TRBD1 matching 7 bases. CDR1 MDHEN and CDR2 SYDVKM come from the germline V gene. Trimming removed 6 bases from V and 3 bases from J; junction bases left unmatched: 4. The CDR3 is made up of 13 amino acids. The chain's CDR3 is CASSLGGHYGYTF. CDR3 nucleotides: TGTGCCAGCAGCCTAGGGGGCCACTATGGCTACACCTTC.

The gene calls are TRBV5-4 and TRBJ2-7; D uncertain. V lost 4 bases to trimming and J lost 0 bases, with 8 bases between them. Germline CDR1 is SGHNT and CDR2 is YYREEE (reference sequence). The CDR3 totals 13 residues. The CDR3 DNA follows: TGTGCCAGCAGCGGAGCTAACTCCTACGAGCAGTACTTC. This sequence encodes CASSGANSYEQYF.

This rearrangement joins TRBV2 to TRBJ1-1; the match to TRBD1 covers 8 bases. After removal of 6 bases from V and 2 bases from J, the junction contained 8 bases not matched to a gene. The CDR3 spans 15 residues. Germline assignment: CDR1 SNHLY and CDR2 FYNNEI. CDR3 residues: CASRLQGELNTEAFF. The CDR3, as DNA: TGTGCCAGCAGATTACAGGGGGAACTCAACACTGAAGCTTTCTTT.

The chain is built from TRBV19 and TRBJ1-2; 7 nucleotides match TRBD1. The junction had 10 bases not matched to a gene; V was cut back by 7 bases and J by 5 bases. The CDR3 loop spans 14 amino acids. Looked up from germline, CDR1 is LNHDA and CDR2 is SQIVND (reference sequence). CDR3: CASTPSTGLYGYTF. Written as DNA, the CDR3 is TGTGCCAGTACCCCGTCGACAGGGCTGTATGGCTACACCTTC.

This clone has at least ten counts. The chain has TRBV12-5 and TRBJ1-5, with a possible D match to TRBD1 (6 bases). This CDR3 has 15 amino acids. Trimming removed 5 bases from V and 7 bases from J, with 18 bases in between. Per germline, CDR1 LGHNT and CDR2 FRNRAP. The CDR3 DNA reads TGTGCTAGTGGTCCCTCGACCCCCAGGGGCCAGCCCCAGCATTTT. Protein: CASGPSTPRGQPQHF.

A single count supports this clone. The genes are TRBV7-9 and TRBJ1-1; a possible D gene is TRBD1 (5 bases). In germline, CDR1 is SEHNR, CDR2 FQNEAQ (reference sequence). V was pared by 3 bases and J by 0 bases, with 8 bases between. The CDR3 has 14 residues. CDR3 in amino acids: CASSFQGMNTEAFF. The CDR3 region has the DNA TGTGCCAGCAGCTTTCAGGGTATGAACACTGAAGCTTTCTTT.

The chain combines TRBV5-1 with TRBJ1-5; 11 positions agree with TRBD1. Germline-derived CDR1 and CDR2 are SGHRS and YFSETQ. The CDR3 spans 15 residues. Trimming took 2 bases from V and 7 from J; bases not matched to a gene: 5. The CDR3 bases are TGCGCCAGCAGCTTTTCCGGGACAGGGGGACAGCCCCAGCATTTT. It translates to CASSFSGTGGQPQHF.

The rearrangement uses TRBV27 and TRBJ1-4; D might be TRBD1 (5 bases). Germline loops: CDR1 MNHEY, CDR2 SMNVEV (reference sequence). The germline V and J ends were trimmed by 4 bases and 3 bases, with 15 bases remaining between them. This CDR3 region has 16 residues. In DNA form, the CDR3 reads TGTGCCAGCAGTTGGACCTGGGCCAGGGCTAATGAAAAACTGTTTTTT. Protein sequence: CASSWTWARANEKLFF.

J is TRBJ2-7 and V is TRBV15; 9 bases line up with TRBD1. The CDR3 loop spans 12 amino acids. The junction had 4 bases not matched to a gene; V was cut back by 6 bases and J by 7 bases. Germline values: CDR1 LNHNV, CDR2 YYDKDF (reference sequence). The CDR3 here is CATSTGGREQYV. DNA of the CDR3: TGTGCCACCAGTACAGGGGGCAGGGAGCAGTACGTC.

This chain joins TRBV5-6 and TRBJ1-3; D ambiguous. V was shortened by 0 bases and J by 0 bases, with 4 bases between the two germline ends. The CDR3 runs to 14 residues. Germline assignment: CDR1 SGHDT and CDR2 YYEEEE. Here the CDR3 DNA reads TGTGCCAGCAGCTTGGGCAGCTCTGGAAACACCATATATTTT. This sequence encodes CASSLGSSGNTIYF.